This T cell receptor (beta chain) is from a study of T cells in Graves' hyperthyroidism and ophthalmopathy. This clonotype was counted ten times or more. This CDR3 spans 15 amino acids. Germline V gives CDR1 SQVTM, CDR2 ANQGSEA. The J segment lost 7 bases and the V segment lost 0 bases, leaving 8 bases of the junction unmatched. From RNA transcripts, TCR beta CDR3 regions were amplified. An initial round of RT-PCR targeting the TCR CDR3 relied on the HTBI primer set. Each CDR3 protein gets one entry after TCRdb re-called the multiplex PCR reads with MiXCR. The sample lists 750,000 to 900,000 distinct CDR3 sequences; more than 30% were seen once. Not enrolled were patients with uncontrolled infection, other autoimmune disease, pregnancy or lactation.

The chain links TRBV29-1 to TRBJ2-7, with 11 positions matching TRBD2. The receptor comes from a man between 18 and 29 years old with Graves' hyperthyroidism. The sample comprised blood. The CDR3 nucleotides read TGCAGCGTTGAAGATCATAGCGGGAGGGAGTTTGAGCAGTACTTC. Translating gives CSVEDHSGREFEQYF.